One sample yielded the 9 T cell receptor beta chains listed below, sequenced in a study of neurological immune-mediated disorders. TCRdb ran MiXCR on the 5' RACE reads and lists one entry per CDR3 protein. Of tens of thousands of distinct CDR3 sequences in the sample, 3.5% to 5% were seen once. Sequencing used PBMCs. The receptor set was obtained from a man aged 25-45 years with multiple sclerosis.

This clonotype was seen more than once but under ten times. The chain recombines TRBV15 with TRBJ1-1, with D unclear. Germline CDR1 reads LNHNV; CDR2 reads YYDKDF (reference sequence). Trimming removed 2 bases from V and 7 bases from J, with 5 bases in between. This CDR3 is built from 11 residues. DNA for the CDR3: TGTGCCACCAGCAGAAACCTTGAAGCTTTCTTT. This codes for CATSRNLEAFF.

In its sample, this clonotype was seen many times. The V call is TRBV7-9, the J call TRBJ2-7; D might be TRBD1 (5 bases). Trimming left V 4 bases short and J 3 bases short, with 10 bases between. Germline values: CDR1 SEHNR, CDR2 FQNEAQ (reference sequence). The CDR3 is 13 amino acids. The CDR3 sequence: CASSSPQGYEQYF. The CDR3 nucleotides are TGTGCCAGCAGCTCCCCCCAGGGCTACGAGCAGTACTTC. The complete variable domain, with remaining parts taken from reference TRBV7-9 and TRBJ2-7, reads DTGVSQNPRHKITKRGQNVTFRCDPISEHNRLYWYRQTLGQGPEFLTYFQNEAQLEKSRLLSDRFSAERPKGSFSTLEIQRTEQGDSAMYLCASSSPQGYEQYFGPGTRLTVT.

In this sample, this clonotype turned up many times. This rearrangement joins TRBV20-1 to TRBJ1-2; the match to TRBD1 covers 7 bases. This CDR3 contains 15 residues. The V gene end was trimmed by 0 bases and the J gene end by 7 bases; junction bases not matched to a gene: 11. Germline lookup yields CDR1 DFQATT and CDR2 SNEGSKA (reference sequence). CDR3 coding DNA: TGCAGTGCTAGAGATGCATTCAGGGGGGAGGGTGGCTACACCTTC. Protein sequence: CSARDAFRGEGGYTF.

The chain couples TRBV12-3 or TRBV12-4 to TRBJ2-1, with 8 bases fitting TRBD2. J was trimmed by 3 bases and V by 8 bases; bases with no gene match: 15. The length of the CDR3 is 17 residues. The CDR3 loop is CASVHGAGGSLYNEQFF. The CDR3 coding sequence is TGTGCCAGCGTCCACGGGGCGGGGGGCTCCCTCTACAATGAGCAGTTCTTC.

This clonotype was counted at least ten times. V and J are TRBV20-1 and TRBJ1-1; D ambiguous. This CDR3 spans 13 amino acids. Germline V CDR1 and CDR2: DFQATT, SNEGSKA (reference sequence). V lost 0 bases, J lost 10 bases, and 15 bases lay in between. The CDR3 bases are TGCAGTGCTAGAGATAGAACCGAATGGGCAGCTTTCTTT. Translating gives CSARDRTEWAAFF.

Many counts were recorded for this clonotype. This sequence joins TRBV29-1 and TRBJ1-1; tentatively, D is TRBD1 (6 bases). The germline V gene has CDR1 SQVTM and CDR2 ANQGSEA. The CDR3 is 14 amino acids. The V end lost 6 bases, the J end lost 0 bases, and 14 bases lay between the germline ends. The chain's CDR3 is CSVAYRVMNTEAFF. As DNA, the CDR3 is TGCAGCGTAGCCTACAGGGTCATGAACACTGAAGCTTTCTTT.

This clonotype was recorded at least ten times. This chain's CDR3 is CASSKDVQIRDRGLSGANVLTF. CDR3 DNA: TGTGCCAGCAGCAAAGACGTACAGATTAGGGACAGGGGGCTCTCTGGGGCCAACGTCCTGACTTTC. This chain connects TRBV21-1 to TRBJ2-6; TRBD1, as called in the table, went unchecked against the DNA. TRBV21-1 is deemed a pseudogene. The CDR3 is 22 residues long.

This clonotype came up many times. The V gene is TRBV11-2, the J gene TRBJ1-1, with no clear D. Trimming pared 1 base from V and 6 bases from J, leaving 6 bases between. Germline lookup yields CDR1 SGHAT and CDR2 FQNNGV. This CDR3 is built from 12 residues. CDR3: CASSLGFSEAFF. The CDR3 DNA follows: TGTGCCAGCAGCTTAGGGTTCTCTGAAGCTTTCTTT.

CDR3 region: CSARDPGRGRTEAFF. CDR3 bases: TGCAGTGCTAGAGATCCAGGCAGGGGAAGGACTGAAGCTTTCTTT. The gene calls are TRBV20-1 and TRBJ1-1, with a possible D match to TRBD1 (6 bases). Germline V gene sequence: CDR1 DFQATT, CDR2 SNEGSKA (reference sequence). Trimming left V 0 bases short and J 5 bases short, with 16 bases between. The CDR3 is 15 amino acids.